A selection of T cell receptor beta chains follows, all from one sample in a study of blood T cells in healthy people across ages. Each CDR3 protein is one row after TCRdb ran MiXCR on the 5' RACE reads. There are about 620,000 distinct CDR3 sequences in the sample; under 25% occur only once, and roughly 3.7% lies in the top ten. The sample taken for sequencing was blood. These TCRs come from a man aged 65-85 years in good health. The CDR3 runs from the conserved cysteine through the conserved F or W. A D gene is named only where the DNA matches it firmly. The size entry is marked missing in some rows and otherwise reads once, few, many or a size class.

v_call: TRBV6-5; j_call: TRBJ2-7; d_call: .; clone_size: .; cdr3_aa: CASSYRVHYEQYF; cdr3_nt: TGTGCCAGCAGTTACAGAGTACACTACGAGCAGTACTTC
v_call: TRBV27; j_call: TRBJ1-2; d_call: .; clone_size: .; cdr3_aa: CASSSAQGDGYTF; cdr3_nt: TGTGCCAGCAGTTCCGCACAGGGTGACGGCTACACCTTC
v_call: TRBV12-3/TRBV12-4; j_call: TRBJ1-5; d_call: .; clone_size: few; cdr3_aa: CASSWRVGNQPQHF; cdr3_nt: TGTGCCAGCAGTTGGCGGGTTGGCAATCAGCCCCAGCATTTT
v_call: TRBV18; j_call: TRBJ2-4; d_call: TRBD1; clone_size: few; cdr3_aa: CASSEQGIAKNIQYF; cdr3_nt: TGTGCCAGCTCCGAACAGGGGATAGCCAAAAACATTCAGTACTTC
v_call: TRBV14; j_call: TRBJ1-4; d_call: TRBD1; clone_size: many; cdr3_aa: CASSQANRGDEKLFF; cdr3_nt: TGTGCCAGCAGCCAAGCAAACAGGGGGGACGAAAAACTGTTTTTT
v_call: TRBV6-1; j_call: TRBJ2-1; d_call: TRBD2; clone_size: .; cdr3_aa: CASSVLAGEYNEQFF; cdr3_nt: TGTGCCAGCAGTGTACTAGCGGGAGAGTACAATGAGCAGTTCTTC
v_call: TRBV9; j_call: TRBJ2-3; d_call: .; clone_size: few; cdr3_aa: CASSASGYADTQYF; cdr3_nt: TGTGCCAGCAGCGCGAGCGGGTACGCAGATACGCAGTATTTT
v_call: TRBV7-3; j_call: TRBJ2-7; d_call: TRBD1; clone_size: few; cdr3_aa: CASRQNSTGDSSYEQYF; cdr3_nt: TGTGCCAGCAGACAGAACTCGACAGGGGATAGCTCCTACGAGCAGTACTTC
v_call: TRBV6-5; j_call: TRBJ2-5; d_call: TRBD1; clone_size: few; cdr3_aa: CASSKGQGKYF; cdr3_nt: TGTGCCAGCAGTAAAGGACAGGGCAAGTACTTC
v_call: TRBV5-1; j_call: TRBJ1-1; d_call: .; clone_size: .; cdr3_aa: CASSLQFGAEAFF; cdr3_nt: TGCGCCAGCAGCTTGCAGTTTGGGGCTGAAGCTTTCTTT
v_call: TRBV12-3/TRBV12-4; j_call: TRBJ2-3; d_call: .; clone_size: few; cdr3_aa: CASTEFTTDTQYF; cdr3_nt: TGTGCCAGCACCGAGTTCACCACAGATACGCAGTATTTT
v_call: TRBV20-1; j_call: TRBJ1-4; d_call: TRBD1; clone_size: .; cdr3_aa: CSARRGQANNEKLFF; cdr3_nt: TGCAGTGCTAGACGCGGACAGGCGAATAATGAAAAACTGTTTTTT
v_call: TRBV12-3/TRBV12-4; j_call: TRBJ2-3; d_call: .; clone_size: many; cdr3_aa: CASSLEDADTQYF; cdr3_nt: TGTGCCAGCAGTTTGGAGGACGCAGATACGCAGTATTTT
v_call: TRBV4-1; j_call: TRBJ1-4; d_call: TRBD1; clone_size: few; cdr3_aa: CASSLGGQGRNEKLFF; cdr3_nt: TGCGCCAGCAGCCTCGGTGGACAGGGGCGTAATGAAAAACTGTTTTTT
v_call: TRBV12-5; j_call: TRBJ1-2; d_call: .; clone_size: .; cdr3_aa: CASVLGGRVDGYTF; cdr3_nt: TGTGCTAGTGTCTTGGGGGGGAGAGTCGATGGCTACACCTTC
v_call: TRBV5-1; j_call: TRBJ2-7; d_call: TRBD2; clone_size: few; cdr3_aa: CASSPGTSGITYSYEQYF; cdr3_nt: TGCGCCAGCAGCCCGGGGACTAGCGGGATCACCTACTCCTACGAGCAGTACTTC
v_call: TRBV20-1; j_call: TRBJ2-5; d_call: TRBD2; clone_size: .; cdr3_aa: CSARVGLAGRGETQYF; cdr3_nt: TGCAGTGCTAGAGTGGGACTAGCGGGAAGGGGTGAGACCCAGTACTTC
v_call: TRBV29-1; j_call: TRBJ1-1; d_call: .; clone_size: few; cdr3_aa: CSVVGTPSTEAFF; cdr3_nt: TGCAGCGTTGTAGGGACACCCTCCACTGAAGCTTTCTTT
v_call: TRBV2; j_call: TRBJ2-1; d_call: TRBD2; clone_size: .; cdr3_aa: CASSPIGLAVYNEQFF; cdr3_nt: TGTGCCAGCAGTCCCATAGGACTAGCCGTCTACAATGAGCAGTTCTTC
v_call: TRBV20-1; j_call: TRBJ2-1; d_call: TRBD2; clone_size: .; cdr3_aa: CSARDLAGGWGAYNEQFF; cdr3_nt: TGCAGTGCTAGAGATCTCGCGGGAGGCTGGGGAGCCTACAATGAGCAGTTCTTC
v_call: TRBV7-2; j_call: TRBJ1-4; d_call: .; clone_size: .; cdr3_aa: CASSLGGAAEKLFF; cdr3_nt: TGTGCCAGCAGTCTAGGGGGGGCGGCTGAAAAACTGTTTTTT
v_call: TRBV7-6; j_call: TRBJ1-3; d_call: .; clone_size: .; cdr3_aa: CASSLEAFRGNTIYF; cdr3_nt: TGTGCCAGCAGCTTAGAGGCCTTCAGGGGAAACACCATATATTTT
v_call: TRBV19; j_call: TRBJ1-2; d_call: .; clone_size: few; cdr3_aa: CASSFGRESKYGYTF; cdr3_nt: TGTGCCAGTAGTTTCGGGAGGGAGAGCAAATATGGCTACACCTTC
v_call: TRBV10-3; j_call: TRBJ1-2; d_call: .; clone_size: .; cdr3_aa: CAISTDTGSYGYTF; cdr3_nt: TGTGCCATCAGTACCGATACAGGAAGCTATGGCTACACCTTC
v_call: TRBV7-9; j_call: TRBJ1-4; d_call: .; clone_size: .; cdr3_aa: CASSYPQGEKLFF; cdr3_nt: TGTGCCAGCAGCTACCCGCAGGGCGAAAAACTGTTTTTT
v_call: TRBV5-1; j_call: TRBJ2-7; d_call: TRBD1; clone_size: .; cdr3_aa: CASSLAGGGNEQYF; cdr3_nt: TGCGCCAGCAGCTTGGCAGGGGGCGGGAACGAGCAGTACTTC
v_call: TRBV6-5; j_call: TRBJ1-1; d_call: .; clone_size: .; cdr3_aa: CATTGTKVTEAFF; cdr3_nt: TGTGCCACAACCGGGACAAAGGTCACTGAAGCTTTCTTT
v_call: TRBV18; j_call: TRBJ2-5; d_call: .; clone_size: few; cdr3_aa: CASSPDSQGTQYF; cdr3_nt: TGTGCCAGCTCACCTGACTCCCAAGGGACCCAGTACTTC
v_call: TRBV11-1; j_call: TRBJ1-6; d_call: TRBD1; clone_size: .; cdr3_aa: CASRQTGQTYSPLHF; cdr3_nt: TGTGCCAGCAGACAAACGGGACAGACGTATTCACCCCTCCACTTT
v_call: TRBV20-1; j_call: TRBJ2-7; d_call: .; clone_size: .; cdr3_aa: CSPKGLYEQCF; cdr3_nt: TGCAGTCCAAAGGGTCTTTACGAGCAGTGCTTC
v_call: TRBV29-1; j_call: TRBJ2-2; d_call: TRBD2; clone_size: .; cdr3_aa: CSVRLAGGLGELFF; cdr3_nt: TGCAGCGTGCGACTAGCGGGAGGCCTCGGAGAGCTGTTTTTT